A single sample is the source of the 5 T cell receptor beta chains below, sequenced in a study of CD8 T cells in ankylosing spondylitis (dated by TCRdb to about 2017). The protocol used for the library was 5' RACE. Sequencing was carried out with an Illumina HiSeq 2500. TCRdb cleaned the public reads at Q25 with fastp, built clones with MiXCR and kept in-frame beta chains. All rows with the same CDR3 protein become a single entry with the most common DNA and genes. This sample has about 250,000 distinct CDR3 sequences in its table, and about 20% of those were observed once. The top ten hold roughly 34% of the sample. Sequencing was done on a sample of blood, either unsorted or a sorted T cell fraction (not recorded which). These receptors came from a male donor with ankylosing spondylitis or in good health (not recorded which).

This clonotype was picked up a small number of times. The chain recombines TRBV7-3 with TRBJ2-1; a possible D gene is TRBD1 (6 bases). The ends were cut back, 6 bases at V and 5 bases at J, with 17 bases in the middle. Looked up from germline, CDR1 is SGHTA and CDR2 is FQGTGA. The CDR3 has 15 residues. The CDR3 region is CASSLQGSGNNEQFF. The CDR3 DNA reads as TGTGCCAGCAGTCTCCAGGGGAGCGGAAACAATGAGCAGTTCTTC.

V usage is TRBV7-8 and J usage is TRBJ1-6; no clear D gene. The V end lost 1 base, the J end lost 5 bases, and 12 bases lay between the germline ends. The CDR3 loop spans 16 amino acids. Germline V CDR1 and CDR2: SGHVS, FQNEAQ. The CDR3 DNA is TGTGCCAGCAGCTTAGAAGTAATGGTCCATAATTCACCCCTCCACTTT. Translating it yields CASSLEVMVHNSPLHF.

This clonotype appeared many times. The chain recombines TRBV7-8 with TRBJ2-1; D is ambiguous. Looked up from germline, CDR1 is SGHVS and CDR2 is FQNEAQ. CDR3 length equals 14 residues. The V end was cut by 1 base, the J end by 8 bases, with 12 bases between. Here the CDR3 DNA reads TGTGCCAGCAGCTTAGAGCGTACCGGCGATGAGCAGTTCTTC. It is translated as CASSLERTGDEQFF.

This clonotype was detected many times. The V call is TRBV20-1, the J call TRBJ2-7; D not certain. V dropped 3 bases and J dropped 1 base, with 13 bases sitting between them. The germline V gene encodes CDR1 DFQATT and CDR2 SNEGSKA (reference sequence). This CDR3 is 14 amino acids long. The CDR3 sequence: CSASTLGRSYEQYF. The CDR3 DNA is TGCAGTGCTAGTACGTTGGGTCGTTCCTACGAGCAGTACTTC.

V gene TRBV20-1 combines with J gene TRBJ2-1; 13 bases agree with TRBD2. CDR3 size: 16 residues. In germline, CDR1 is DFQATT, CDR2 SNEGSKA (reference sequence). Trimming at V came to 2 bases and at J to 3 bases, leaving 4 bases not matched to a gene. In nucleotides, the CDR3 is TGCAGTGCTAGAACGGGACTAGCGGGAATCTACAATGAGCAGTTCTTC. The encoded protein is CSARTGLAGIYNEQFF.